These T cell receptor beta chains were read from a single sample in a study of shared clonotypes between healthy human individuals. Assay: immunoSEQ multiplex PCR; the TCRdb copy retains only in-frame clones and omits some. The sample lists some 800,000 clones; 90% to 95% were seen once. The sequenced sample was naive CD8+ T cells sorted from blood. These receptors were taken from a young man in good health. CDR3s include the opening cysteine and the closing phenylalanine or tryptophan. The D gene is left open where the match is weak. A clone size is listed for some rows: how often the clone was seen (once, few, many), or a class if it is expanded.

J,V,size,length,D,CDR3
TRBJ2-7,TRBV28,-,15,-,CASSPRRAGIDEQYF
TRBJ2-3,TRBV15,-,16,-,CATSKGQTPSTDTQYF
TRBJ2-5,TRBV27,-,14,-,CASREGQEQETQYF
TRBJ1-2,TRBV7-9,-,17,-,CASSPRIRVRNLNGYTF
TRBJ1-5,TRBV11-2,few,15,TRBD1,CASSDTGVRNQPQHF
TRBJ2-7,TRBV29-1,-,18,TRBD2,CSVEEGETSATSSYEQYF
TRBJ2-3,TRBV7-9,-,12,-,CASSLEPDTQYF
TRBJ2-6,TRBV10-3,-,20,-,CAISGSLQGTERSGANVLTF
TRBJ2-1,TRBV6-5,-,14,TRBD2,CASSEGGRSNEQFF
TRBJ2-7,TRBV6-1,-,16,TRBD2,CASSGTSGRAPYEQYF
TRBJ2-1,TRBV28,-,15,-,CASSSLDGGPDEQFF